In its sample, the clone carrying this T cell receptor beta chain was seen a few times. Its antigen is still unknown. In the PCR, 60 Vbeta and 13 Jbeta primers were used. Here immunoSEQ multiplex PCR was the method, and the copy in TCRdb shows in-frame clones only, minus some. This table holds around 130,000 clones, about 8.5% found once. The data were taken from a study of cytomegalovirus exposure and HLA in healthy donors. Study-wide context: Ancestry clustering placed about 80% of roughly 400 genotyped donors in the Caucasian-associated cluster. Study results and limitations: Sequencing likely produced, as an artifact, a cluster of highly shared sequence variants. A few chains linked to CMV were shown in vitro to be specific for CMV antigens. TCR beta chains numbering 164 were designated cytomegalovirus-associated.

The V segment lost 6 bases and the J segment 2 bases; nucleotides outside the gene matches: 2. Germline CDR1 and CDR2: SGHAT and FQNNGV. The length of the CDR3 is 15 residues. Specimen: PBMCs. V usage is TRBV11-2 and J usage is TRBJ2-5; TRBD2 aligns across 14 bases. The receptor was isolated from a man aged 40-49 years in good health and CMV-seronegative. CDR3 loop: CASRTSGGVQETQYF. CDR3 bases: TGTGCCAGCAGGACTAGCGGGGGGGTGCAAGAGACCCAGTACTTC.